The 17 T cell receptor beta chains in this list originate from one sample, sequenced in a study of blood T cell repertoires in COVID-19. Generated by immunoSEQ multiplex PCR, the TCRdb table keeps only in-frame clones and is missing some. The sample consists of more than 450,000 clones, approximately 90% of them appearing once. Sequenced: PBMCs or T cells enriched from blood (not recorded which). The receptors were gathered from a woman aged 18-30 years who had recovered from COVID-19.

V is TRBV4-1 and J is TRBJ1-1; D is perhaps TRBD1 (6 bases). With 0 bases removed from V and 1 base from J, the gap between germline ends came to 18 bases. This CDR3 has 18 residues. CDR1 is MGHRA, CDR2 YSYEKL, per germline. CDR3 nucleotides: TGCGCCAGCAGCCAAGATCACCCGGCAGGGGTCGAGAACACTGAAGCTTTCTTT. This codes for CASSQDHPAGVENTEAFF.

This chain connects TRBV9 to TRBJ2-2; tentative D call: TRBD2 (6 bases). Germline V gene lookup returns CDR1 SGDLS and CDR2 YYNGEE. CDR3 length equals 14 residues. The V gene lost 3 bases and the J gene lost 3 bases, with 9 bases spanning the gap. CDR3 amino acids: CASSEGGYTGELFF. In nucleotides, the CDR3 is TGTGCCAGCAGCGAGGGAGGTTACACCGGGGAGCTGTTTTTT. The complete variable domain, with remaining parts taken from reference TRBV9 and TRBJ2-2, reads DSGVTQTPKHLITATGQRVTLRCSPRSGDLSVYWYQQSLDQGLQFLIQYYNGEERAKGNILERFSAQQFPDLHSELNLSSLELGDSALYFCASSEGGYTGELFFGEGSRLTVL.

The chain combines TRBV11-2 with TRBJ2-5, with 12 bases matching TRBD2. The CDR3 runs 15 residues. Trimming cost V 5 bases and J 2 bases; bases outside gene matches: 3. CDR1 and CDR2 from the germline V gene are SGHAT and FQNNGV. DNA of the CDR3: TGTGCCAGCAGCCGGACTAGCGGGGAACAAGAGACCCAGTACTTC. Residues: CASSRTSGEQETQYF.

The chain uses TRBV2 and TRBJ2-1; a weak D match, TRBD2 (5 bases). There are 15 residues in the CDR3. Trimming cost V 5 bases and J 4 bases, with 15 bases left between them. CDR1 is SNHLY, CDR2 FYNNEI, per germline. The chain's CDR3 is CASSRSDGVYNEQFF. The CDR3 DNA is TGTGCCAGCAGTCGATCAGACGGGGTATACAATGAGCAGTTCTTC.

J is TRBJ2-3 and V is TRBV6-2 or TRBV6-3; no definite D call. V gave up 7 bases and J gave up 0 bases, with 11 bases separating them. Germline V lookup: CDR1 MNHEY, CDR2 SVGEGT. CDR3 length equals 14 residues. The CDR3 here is CASNPTGSTDTQYF. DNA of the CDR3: TGTGCCAGCAACCCTACCGGGAGCACAGATACGCAGTATTTT.

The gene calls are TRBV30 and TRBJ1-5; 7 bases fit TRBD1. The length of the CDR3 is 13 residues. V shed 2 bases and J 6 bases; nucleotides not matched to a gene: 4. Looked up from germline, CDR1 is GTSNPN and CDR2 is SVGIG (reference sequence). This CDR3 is CAWSRGDSQPQHF. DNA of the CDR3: TGTGCCTGGAGTAGGGGGGACAGTCAGCCCCAGCATTTT.

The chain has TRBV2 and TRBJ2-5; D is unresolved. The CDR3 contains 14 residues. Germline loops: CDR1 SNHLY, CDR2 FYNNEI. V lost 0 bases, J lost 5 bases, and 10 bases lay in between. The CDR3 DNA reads TGTGCCAGCAGTGAAGCAGCCTTTCCCGAGACCCAGTACTTC. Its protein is CASSEAAFPETQYF.

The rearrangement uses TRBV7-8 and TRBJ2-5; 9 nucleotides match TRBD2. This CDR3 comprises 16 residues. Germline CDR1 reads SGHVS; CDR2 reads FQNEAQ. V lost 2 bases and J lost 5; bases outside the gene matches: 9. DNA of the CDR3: TGTGCCAGCAGCTTATATAATGGCGGGGGGGCGGAGACCCAGTACTTC. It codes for CASSLYNGGGAETQYF.

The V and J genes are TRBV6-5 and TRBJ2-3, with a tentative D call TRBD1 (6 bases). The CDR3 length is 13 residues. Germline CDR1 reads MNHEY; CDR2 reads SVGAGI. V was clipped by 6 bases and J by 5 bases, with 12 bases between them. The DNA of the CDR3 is TGTGCCAGCAGAAGAACACAGGGAGATACGCAGTATTTT. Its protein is CASRRTQGDTQYF.

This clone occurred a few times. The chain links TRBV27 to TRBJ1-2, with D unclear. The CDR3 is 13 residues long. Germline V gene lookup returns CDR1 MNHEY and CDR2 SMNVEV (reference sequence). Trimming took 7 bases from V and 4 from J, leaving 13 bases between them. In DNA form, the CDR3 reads TGTGCCAGCACAAAGGCCGCGGGCTATGGCTACACCTTC. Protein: CASTKAAGYGYTF.

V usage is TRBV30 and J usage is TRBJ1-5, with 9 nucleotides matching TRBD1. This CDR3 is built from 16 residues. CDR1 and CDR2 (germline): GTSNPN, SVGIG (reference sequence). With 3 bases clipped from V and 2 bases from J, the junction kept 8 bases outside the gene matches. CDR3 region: CAWRGRTGEGNQPQHF. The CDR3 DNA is TGTGCCTGGAGGGGCCGGACAGGGGAGGGCAATCAGCCCCAGCATTTT.

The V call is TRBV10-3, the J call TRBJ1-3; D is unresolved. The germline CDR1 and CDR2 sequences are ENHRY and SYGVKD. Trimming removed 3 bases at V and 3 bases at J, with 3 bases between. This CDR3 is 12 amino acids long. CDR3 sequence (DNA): TGTGCCATCAGTGACAGTGGAAACACCATATATTTT. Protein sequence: CAISDSGNTIYF.

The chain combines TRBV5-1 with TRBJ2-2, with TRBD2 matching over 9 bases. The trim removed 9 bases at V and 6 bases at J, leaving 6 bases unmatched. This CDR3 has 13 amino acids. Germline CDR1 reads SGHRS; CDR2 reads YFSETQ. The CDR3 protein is CATSGLAAGELFF. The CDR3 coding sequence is TGCGCCACCTCGGGACTAGCTGCCGGGGAGCTGTTTTTT.

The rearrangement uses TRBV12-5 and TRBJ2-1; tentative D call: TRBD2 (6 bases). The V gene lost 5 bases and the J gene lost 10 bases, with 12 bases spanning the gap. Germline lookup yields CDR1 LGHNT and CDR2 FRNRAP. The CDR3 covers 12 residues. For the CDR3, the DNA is TGTGCTAGTGGTCCTCCGGAGGGAGAGCAGTTCTTC. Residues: CASGPPEGEQFF.

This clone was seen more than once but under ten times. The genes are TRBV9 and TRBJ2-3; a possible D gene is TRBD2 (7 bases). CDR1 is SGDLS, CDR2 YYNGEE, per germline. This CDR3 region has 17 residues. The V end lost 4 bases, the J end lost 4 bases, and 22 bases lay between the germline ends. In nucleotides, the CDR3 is TGTGCCAGCAGCCCCTCTAAGGGGGGGGGATACCCAGATACGCAGTATTTT. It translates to CASSPSKGGGYPDTQYF.

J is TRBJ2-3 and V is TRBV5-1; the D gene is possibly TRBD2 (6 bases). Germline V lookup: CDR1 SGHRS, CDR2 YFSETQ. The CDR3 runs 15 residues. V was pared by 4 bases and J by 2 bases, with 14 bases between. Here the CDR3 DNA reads TGCGCCAGCAGCGACGGGGACTCGCCCACAGATACGCAGTATTTT. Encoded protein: CASSDGDSPTDTQYF.

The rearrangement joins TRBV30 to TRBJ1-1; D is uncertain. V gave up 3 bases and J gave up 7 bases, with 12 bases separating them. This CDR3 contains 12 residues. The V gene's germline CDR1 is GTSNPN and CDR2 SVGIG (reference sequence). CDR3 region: CAWSRQDYEAFF. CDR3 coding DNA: TGTGCCTGGAGCAGGCAGGACTATGAAGCTTTCTTT.